The TCR beta chain described here comes from a study of blood T cell repertoires in COVID-19. Study as a whole: Acute-phase and convalescent COVID-19 samples originated in the United States, Italy and Spain. PBMCs, B-cell-depleted T cells, or T cells provided the cDNA or gDNA that made up the material.

Per the study methods: Cell counts per sample came from amplifying reference gene primers. TCRdb's table, derived via immunoSEQ multiplex PCR, lists solely in-frame clones and lacks some. That table is the source of V, J and clone size, and D and trimming were worked out from the DNA. The table includes about 140,000 clones, roughly 90% detected once. J was trimmed by 3 bases and V by 3 bases; bases with no gene match: 2. This CDR3 comprises 16 residues. Germline assignment: CDR1 SGHTA and CDR2 FQGTGA. The chain employs TRBV7-3 and TRBJ2-3; 14 nucleotides line up with TRBD2. This sequence was found in a man aged 45-60 years with active or convalescent COVID-19. Sequencing was carried out using peripheral blood. DNA of the CDR3: TGTGCCAGCAGCTTGGGGACTAGCGGGAGAACAGATACGCAGTATTTT. It codes for CASSLGTSGRTDTQYF.